This T cell receptor beta chain was sequenced in a study of cytomegalovirus exposure and HLA in healthy donors. Study at large: Later analysis reported that the approximately 120 validation repertoires shared the platform of the 500 to 850 first-cohort repertoires.

Study-wide points: Reported results showed that the classifier diagnosed cytomegalovirus status with high specificity and sensitivity. A later analysis found first-cohort TCR clusters tended to co-occur in the 110 or so validation repertoires.

In germline, CDR1 is SGHTA, CDR2 FQGNSA. Trimming took off 5 bases at V and 7 bases at J, with 7 bases between the two ends. The CDR3 totals 11 residues. Assay used: immunoSEQ multiplex PCR; TCRdb lists only in-frame clones, some missing. Of some 250,000 clones in the sample, 90% were seen once. The donors belonged to the roughly 120-subject validation cohort, separate from the 666-subject first cohort. Comments on this clone: Its antigen is currently unknown.

The sequence was obtained from a young woman in good health and CMV-seronegative. This chain joins TRBV7-2 and TRBJ2-3, with D uncertain. The sequenced material came from PBMCs. CDR3 region: CASSQQYTQYF. CDR3 in DNA: TGTGCCAGCAGCCAACAATATACGCAGTATTTT. Full variable domain (remainder filled in from reference TRBV7-2 and TRBJ2-3): GAGVSQSPSNKVTEKGKDVELRCDPISGHTALYWYRQSLGQGLEFLIYFQGNSAPDKSGLPSDRFSAERTGGSVSTLTIQRTQQEDSAVYLCASSQQYTQYFGPGTRLTVL.